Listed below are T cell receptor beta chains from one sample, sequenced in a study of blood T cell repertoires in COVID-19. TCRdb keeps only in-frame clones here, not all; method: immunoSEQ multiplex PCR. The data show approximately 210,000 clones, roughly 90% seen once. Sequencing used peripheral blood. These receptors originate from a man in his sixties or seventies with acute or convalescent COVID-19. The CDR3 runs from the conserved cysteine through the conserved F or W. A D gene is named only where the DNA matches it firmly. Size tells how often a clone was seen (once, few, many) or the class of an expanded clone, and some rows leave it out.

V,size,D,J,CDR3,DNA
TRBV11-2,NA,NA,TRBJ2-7,CASSLATQLYEQYF,TGTGCCAGCAGCTTAGCGACTCAGCTCTACGAGCAGTACTTC
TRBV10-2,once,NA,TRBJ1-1,CASSEHVGAGDTEAFF,TGCGCCAGCAGTGAGCATGTGGGGGCGGGTGACACTGAAGCTTTCTTT
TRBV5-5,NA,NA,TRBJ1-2,CASSFGGPYYGYTF,TGTGCCAGCAGCTTCGGGGGACCTTACTATGGCTACACCTTC
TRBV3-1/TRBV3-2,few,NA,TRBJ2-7,CASRLYSYEQYF,TGTGCCAGCAGGTTATACTCCTACGAGCAGTACTTC
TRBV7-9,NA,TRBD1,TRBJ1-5,CASSSAGQGDNQPQHF,TGTGCCAGCAGCTCGGCGGGACAGGGGGACAATCAGCCCCAGCATTTT
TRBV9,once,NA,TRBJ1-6,CASSVLPESSYNSPLHF,TGTGCCAGCAGCGTCCTCCCGGAGAGCTCCTATAATTCACCCCTCCACTTT
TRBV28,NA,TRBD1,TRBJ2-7,CASSLRTGAVYEQYF,TGTGCCAGCAGTCTGAGGACAGGGGCGGTCTACGAGCAGTACTTC
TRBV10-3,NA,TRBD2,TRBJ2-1,CAISEAGGRGEQFF,TGTGCCATCAGTGAGGCTGGCGGGAGGGGTGAGCAGTTCTTC
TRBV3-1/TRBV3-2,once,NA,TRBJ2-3,CASSQVMDTQYF,TGTGCCAGCAGCCAAGTTATGGATACGCAGTATTTT
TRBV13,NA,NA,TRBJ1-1,CASSLNLNTEAFF,TGTGCCAGCAGTCTAAACCTGAACACTGAAGCTTTCTTT
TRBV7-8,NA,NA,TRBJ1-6,CASSYETGDNSPLHF,TGTGCCAGCAGCTACGAGACAGGCGATAATTCACCCCTCCACTTT
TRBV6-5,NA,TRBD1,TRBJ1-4,CASSPAGQGGEKLFF,TGTGCCAGCAGTCCCGCGGGACAGGGAGGTGAAAAACTGTTTTTT
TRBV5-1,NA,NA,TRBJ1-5,CASSEAETGQPQHF,TGCGCCAGCAGCGAAGCTGAGACGGGGCAGCCCCAGCATTTT
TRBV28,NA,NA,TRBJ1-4,CASSPPGGGQKLFF,TGTGCCAGCAGTCCGCCCGGCGGGGGGCAGAAACTGTTTTTT
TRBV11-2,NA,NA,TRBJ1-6,CASSQGRNSPLHF,TGTGCCAGCAGCCAGGGCCGTAATTCACCCCTCCACTTT
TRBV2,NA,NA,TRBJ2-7,CASSSDPQGSYEQYF,TGTGCCAGCAGCTCTGACCCTCAGGGCTCCTACGAGCAGTACTTC
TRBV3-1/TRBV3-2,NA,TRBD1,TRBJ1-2,CASSPGQGGYGYTF,TGTGCCAGCAGCCCGGGACAGGGAGGGTATGGCTACACCTTC
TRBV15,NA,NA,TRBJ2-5,CATSRALQGLGETQYF,TGTGCCACCAGCAGAGCCTTGCAGGGCCTTGGGGAGACCCAGTACTTC
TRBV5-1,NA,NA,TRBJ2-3,CASSSDGARTDTQYF,TGCGCCAGTTCGTCGGATGGGGCGCGCACAGATACGCAGTATTTT
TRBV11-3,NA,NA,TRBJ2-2,CASSFGHPGELFF,TGTGCCAGCAGTTTTGGCCATCCCGGGGAGCTGTTTTTT
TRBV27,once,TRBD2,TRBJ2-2,CASSSPGLAAGELFF,TGTGCCAGCAGTTCCCCGGGACTAGCGGCCGGGGAGCTGTTTTTT
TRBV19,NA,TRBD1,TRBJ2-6,CASSRTGPGANVLTF,TGTGCCAGTAGTAGGACAGGGCCCGGGGCCAACGTCCTGACTTTC